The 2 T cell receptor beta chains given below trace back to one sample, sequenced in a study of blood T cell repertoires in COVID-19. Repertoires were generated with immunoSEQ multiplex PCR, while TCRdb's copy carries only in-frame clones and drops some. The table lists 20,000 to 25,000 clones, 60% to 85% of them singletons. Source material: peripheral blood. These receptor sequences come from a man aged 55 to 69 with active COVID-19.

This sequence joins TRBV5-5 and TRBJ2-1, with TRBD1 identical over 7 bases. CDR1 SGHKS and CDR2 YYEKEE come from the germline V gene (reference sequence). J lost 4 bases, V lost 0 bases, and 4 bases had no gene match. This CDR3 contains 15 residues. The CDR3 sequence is CASSLEGQSYNEQFF. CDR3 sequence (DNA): TGTGCCAGCAGCTTGGAGGGACAGAGTTACAATGAGCAGTTCTTC.

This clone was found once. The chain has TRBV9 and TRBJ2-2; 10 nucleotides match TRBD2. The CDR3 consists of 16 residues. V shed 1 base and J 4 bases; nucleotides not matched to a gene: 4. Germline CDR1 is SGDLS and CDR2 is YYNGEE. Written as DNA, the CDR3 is TGTGCCAGCAGCGTACGGCTAGCGGGAGTCACCGGGGAGCTGTTTTTT. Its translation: CASSVRLAGVTGELFF. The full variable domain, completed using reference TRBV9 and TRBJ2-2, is DSGVTQTPKHLITATGQRVTLRCSPRSGDLSVYWYQQSLDQGLQFLIQYYNGEERAKGNILERFSAQQFPDLHSELNLSSLELGDSALYFCASSVRLAGVTGELFFGEGSRLTVL.